This TCR beta chain was sequenced during a study of OX40 agonist ivuxolimab in advanced cancers. Overall study context: Partial response was recorded in three patients: one hepatocellular carcinoma and two cutaneous melanoma cases.

The table came from immunoSEQ multiplex PCR; TCRdb's copy has only in-frame clones and leaves some out. This sample has about 99,000 clones, with about 96% found just once. This CDR3 has 15 amino acids. With 3 bases removed from V and 3 bases from J, the gap between germline ends came to 12 bases. CDR1 and CDR2 from the germline V gene are LNHDA and SQIVND (reference sequence). With respect to this clone: Distinct nucleotide sequences in the sample also encode this CDR3.

The chain recombines TRBV19 with TRBJ1-5, with D uncertain. The sequencing here drew on CD4+ or CD8+ T cells sorted from blood, taken in a trial of the OX40 agonist ivuxolimab. The sequence came from an adult with an advanced solid tumor such as melanoma, head and neck, liver or kidney cancer. The CDR3 is CASSIIQANNQPQHF. For the CDR3, the DNA is TGTGCCAGTAGTATTATCCAGGCTAACAATCAGCCCCAGCATTTT.